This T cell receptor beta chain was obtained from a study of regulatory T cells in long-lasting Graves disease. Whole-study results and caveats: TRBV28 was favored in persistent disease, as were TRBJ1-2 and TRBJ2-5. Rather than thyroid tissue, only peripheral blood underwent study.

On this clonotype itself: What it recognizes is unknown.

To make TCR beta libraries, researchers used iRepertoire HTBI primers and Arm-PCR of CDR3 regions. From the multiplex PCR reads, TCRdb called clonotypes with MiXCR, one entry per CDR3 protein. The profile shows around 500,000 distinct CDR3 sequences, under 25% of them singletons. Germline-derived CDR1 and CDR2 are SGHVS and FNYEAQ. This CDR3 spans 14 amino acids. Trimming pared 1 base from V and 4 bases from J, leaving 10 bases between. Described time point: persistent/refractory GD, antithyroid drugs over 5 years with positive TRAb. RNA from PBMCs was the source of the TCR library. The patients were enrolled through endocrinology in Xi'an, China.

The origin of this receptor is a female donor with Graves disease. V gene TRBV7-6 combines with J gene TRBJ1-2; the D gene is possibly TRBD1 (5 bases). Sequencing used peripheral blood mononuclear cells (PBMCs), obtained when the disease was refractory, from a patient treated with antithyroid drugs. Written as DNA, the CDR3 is TGTGCCAGCAGCTTAGAGGGTACAGGCTATGGCTACACCTTC. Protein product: CASSLEGTGYGYTF.